A single sample gave rise to the 4 T cell receptor beta chains below, sequenced in a study of blood T cell repertoires in COVID-19 (TCRdb year 2020). Library creation used the immunoSEQ multiplex PCR assay. As stored in TCRdb, this immuneACCESS dataset retains in-frame rearrangements with V and J assigned. A fraction of the clones does not appear; measured against another copy, unresolved V genes explain less than half of the discrepancy, and the remainder lacks a known reason. Present in this sample are about 440,000 clones, roughly 91% of which were seen just once. Approximately 4.3% of the sample goes to the ten largest clones. Sequencing was done on a sample of peripheral blood. These receptors were obtained from a woman in her 30s with acute or convalescent COVID-19.

This clone was seen just once. V is TRBV11-2 and J is TRBJ2-3; unclear D gene. The CDR3 has 16 amino acids. Trimming removed 0 bases from V and 2 bases from J, with 12 bases in between. CDR1 and CDR2 from the germline V gene are SGHAT and FQNNGV. CDR3 region: CASSLDLAVPTDTQYF. CDR3 in DNA: TGTGCCAGCAGCTTAGATTTGGCAGTCCCCACAGATACGCAGTATTTT.

This chain links TRBV19 with TRBJ2-5; TRBD2 matches 7 bases. CDR1 is LNHDA and CDR2 is SQIVND in the germline V gene (reference sequence). Losses at the gene ends were 6 bases for V and 3 bases for J; bases not matched to a gene: 4. This CDR3 spans 13 amino acids. The CDR3 loop is CASRPSGKETQYF. The DNA for the CDR3 is TGTGCCAGTAGACCTAGCGGAAAAGAGACCCAGTACTTC.

CDR3 residues: CSVNGGAKNIQYF. CDR3 sequence (DNA): TGCAGCGTTAATGGGGGGGCTAAAAACATTCAGTACTTC. The V gene is TRBV29-1, the J gene TRBJ2-4; possibly TRBD2 for D (7 bases). The CDR3 is 13 amino acids. V was shortened by 5 bases and J by 4 bases, with 12 bases between the two germline ends. Germline lookup yields CDR1 SQVTM and CDR2 ANQGSEA.

The chain recombines TRBV12-5 with TRBJ2-4; unclear D gene. The length of the CDR3 is 16 residues. Germline CDR1 is LGHNT and CDR2 is FRNRAP. V was trimmed by 1 base and J by 0 bases, leaving 10 bases between them. CDR3 nucleotide sequence: TGTGCTAGTGGTTTGGGAAGTTACTCAGCCAAAAACATTCAGTACTTC. It translates to CASGLGSYSAKNIQYF.